This TCR beta chain was recorded in a study of T-cell reconstitution after alpha-beta-depleted transplantation in children (dated by TCRdb to 2016 to 2017). In the study overall: Using TCR repertoire profiling, the study followed T-cell immune reconstitution in a quantitative way in children after TCRalphabeta/CD19-depleted allogeneic hematopoietic cell transplantation.

Libraries were made using PCR. The listed sequencing device is Illumina HiSeq 2500. TCR library preparation used molecular barcoding, with unique molecular identifiers applied to normalize quantification of the TCRbeta repertoire. The public reads were quality trimmed at Q25 with fastp and then assembled into clones with MiXCR by TCRdb, keeping productive beta chains. Each record represents a unique CDR3 protein, reported with the most common genes and DNA among its rows. This sample is represented by 350,000 to 450,000 distinct CDR3 sequences; about an eighth of them were singletons. 3.5% to 4.5% of the sample goes to the ten largest clones. Germline trimming: 5 bases from V, 10 bases from J; junction bases outside gene matches: 10. Per the germline V gene (reference sequence), DFQATT is the CDR1 and SNEGSKA is the CDR2. The CDR3 goes from the cysteine to the phenylalanine over 14 residues. Only the CDR3 DNA is retained, 42 bases long and in frame from the first base.

This clonotype was recorded at least ten times. What this receptor recognizes is not known. No quality values exist for individual bases; no much larger clone is one base distant. This sequence uses TRBV20-1 and TRBJ1-6, with TRBD1 matching 8 junction bases. This sequence originates from a human donor who donated a stem cell graft to a child with Fanconi anemia. Source: PBMCs, taken from the stem cell graft. DNA sequence: TGCAGTGCTTCACATGGACAGGGAGGCTCACCCCTCCACTTT. Protein translation: CSASHGQGGSPLHF.